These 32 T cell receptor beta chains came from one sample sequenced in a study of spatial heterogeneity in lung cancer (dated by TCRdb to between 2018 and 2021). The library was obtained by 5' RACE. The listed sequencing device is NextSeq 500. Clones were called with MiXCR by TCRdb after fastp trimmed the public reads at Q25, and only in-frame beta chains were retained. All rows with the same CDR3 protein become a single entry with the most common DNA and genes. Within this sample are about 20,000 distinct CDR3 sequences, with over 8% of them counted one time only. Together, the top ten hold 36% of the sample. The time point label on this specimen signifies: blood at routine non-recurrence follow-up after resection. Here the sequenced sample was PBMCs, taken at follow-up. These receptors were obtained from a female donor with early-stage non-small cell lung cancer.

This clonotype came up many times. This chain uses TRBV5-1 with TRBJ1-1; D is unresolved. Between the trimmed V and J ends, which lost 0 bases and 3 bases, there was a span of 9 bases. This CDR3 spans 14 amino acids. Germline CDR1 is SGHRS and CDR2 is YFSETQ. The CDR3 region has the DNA TGCGCCAGCAGCTTGGGGGAATTGGACACTGAAGCTTTCTTT. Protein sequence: CASSLGELDTEAFF.

Written as DNA, the CDR3 is TGCGCCAGCAGTCGTGGACTAGAGGTAGATGAGCAGTTCTTC. It yields the protein CASSRGLEVDEQFF. This sequence joins TRBV5-1 and TRBJ2-1; 7 bases are a match to TRBD2. With 5 bases clipped from V and 8 bases from J, the junction kept 10 bases outside the gene matches. In germline, CDR1 is SGHRS, CDR2 YFSETQ. The CDR3 length is 14 residues.

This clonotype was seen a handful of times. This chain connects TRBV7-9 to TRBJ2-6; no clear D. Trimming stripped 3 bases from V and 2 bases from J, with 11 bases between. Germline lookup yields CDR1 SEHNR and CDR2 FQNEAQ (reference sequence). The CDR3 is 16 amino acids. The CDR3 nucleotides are TGTGCCAGCAGCTTTCGAGTTGGAGCTGGGGCCAACGTCCTGACTTTC. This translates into CASSFRVGAGANVLTF. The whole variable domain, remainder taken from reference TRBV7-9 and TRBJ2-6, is DTGVSQNPRHKITKRGQNVTFRCDPISEHNRLYWYRQTLGQGPEFLTYFQNEAQLEKSRLLSDRFSAERPKGSFSTLEIQRTEQGDSAMYLCASSFRVGAGANVLTFGAGSRLTVL.

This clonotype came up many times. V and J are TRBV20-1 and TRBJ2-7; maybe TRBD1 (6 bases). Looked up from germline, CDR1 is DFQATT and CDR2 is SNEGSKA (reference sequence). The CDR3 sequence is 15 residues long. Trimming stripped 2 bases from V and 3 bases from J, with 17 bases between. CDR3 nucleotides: TGCAGTGCTAGAACCGGGACACCGCCGATCTACGAGCAGTACTTC. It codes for CSARTGTPPIYEQYF.

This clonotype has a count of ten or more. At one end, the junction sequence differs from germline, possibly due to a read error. The CDR3 region is CASSPSDASSEQYF. In DNA form, the CDR3 reads TGTGCCAGCAGCCCCTCGGACGCTTCCTCCGAGCAGTACTTC. V usage is TRBV12-3 or TRBV12-4 and J usage is TRBJ2-7, with unresolved D. The CDR3 runs to 14 residues.

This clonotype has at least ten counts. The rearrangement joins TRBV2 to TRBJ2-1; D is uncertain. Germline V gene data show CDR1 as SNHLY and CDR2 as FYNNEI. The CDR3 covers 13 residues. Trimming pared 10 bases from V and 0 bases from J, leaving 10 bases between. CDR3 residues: CATHPSSYNEQFF. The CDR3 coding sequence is TGTGCCACCCACCCTAGCTCCTACAATGAGCAGTTCTTC.

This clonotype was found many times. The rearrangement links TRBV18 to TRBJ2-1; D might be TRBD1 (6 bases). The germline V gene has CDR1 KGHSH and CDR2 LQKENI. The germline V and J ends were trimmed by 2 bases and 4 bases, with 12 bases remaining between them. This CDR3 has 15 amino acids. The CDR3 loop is CASSPSRDTYNEQFF. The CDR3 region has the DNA TGTGCCAGCTCACCATCACGGGACACGTACAATGAGCAGTTCTTC.

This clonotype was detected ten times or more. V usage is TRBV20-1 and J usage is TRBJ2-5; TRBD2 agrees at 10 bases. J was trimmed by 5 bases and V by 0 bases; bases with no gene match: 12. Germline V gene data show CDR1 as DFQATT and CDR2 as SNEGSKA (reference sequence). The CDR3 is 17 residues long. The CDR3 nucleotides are TGCAGTGCTAGAGATGTCCTAGCGGGGGCCCTGGGGGAGACCCAGTACTTC. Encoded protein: CSARDVLAGALGETQYF.

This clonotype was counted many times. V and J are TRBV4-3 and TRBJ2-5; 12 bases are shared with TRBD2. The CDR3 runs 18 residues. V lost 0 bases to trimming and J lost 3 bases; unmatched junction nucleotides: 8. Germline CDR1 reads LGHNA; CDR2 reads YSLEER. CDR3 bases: TGCGCCAGCAGCCAAGATCTAGCGGGGGGGCTCCTGGAAGAGACCCAGTACTTC. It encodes CASSQDLAGGLLEETQYF.

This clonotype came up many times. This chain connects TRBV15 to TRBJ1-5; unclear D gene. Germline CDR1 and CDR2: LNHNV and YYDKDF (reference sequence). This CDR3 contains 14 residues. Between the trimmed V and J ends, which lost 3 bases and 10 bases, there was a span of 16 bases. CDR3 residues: CATSSSQARGPQHF. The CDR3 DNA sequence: TGTGCCACCAGCAGCTCACAAGCCCGAGGCCCCCAGCATTTT.

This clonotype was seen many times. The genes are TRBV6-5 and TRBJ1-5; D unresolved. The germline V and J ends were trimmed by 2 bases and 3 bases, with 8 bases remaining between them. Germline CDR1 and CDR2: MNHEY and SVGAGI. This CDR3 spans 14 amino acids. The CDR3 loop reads CASSYGGINQPQHF. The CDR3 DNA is TGTGCCAGCAGTTACGGAGGCATCAATCAGCCCCAGCATTTT.

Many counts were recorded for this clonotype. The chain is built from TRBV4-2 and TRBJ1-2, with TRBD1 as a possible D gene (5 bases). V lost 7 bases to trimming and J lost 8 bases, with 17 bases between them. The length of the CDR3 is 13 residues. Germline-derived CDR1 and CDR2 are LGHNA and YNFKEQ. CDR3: CASTKGEGQGYTF. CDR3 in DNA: TGTGCCAGCACCAAAGGGGAGGGCCAGGGCTACACCTTC.

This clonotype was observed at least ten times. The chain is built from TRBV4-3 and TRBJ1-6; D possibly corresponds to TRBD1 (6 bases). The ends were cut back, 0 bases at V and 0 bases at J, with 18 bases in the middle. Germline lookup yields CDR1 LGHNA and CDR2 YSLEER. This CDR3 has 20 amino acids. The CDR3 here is CASSQEARPQGDSYNSPLHF. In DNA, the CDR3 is TGCGCCAGCAGCCAAGAAGCCCGACCACAGGGCGACTCCTATAATTCACCCCTCCACTTT.

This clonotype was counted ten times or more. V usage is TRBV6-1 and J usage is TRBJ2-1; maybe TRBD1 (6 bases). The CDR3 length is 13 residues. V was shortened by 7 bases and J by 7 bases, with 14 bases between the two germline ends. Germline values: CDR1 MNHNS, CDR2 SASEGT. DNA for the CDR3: TGTGCCAGCAATCTGCTAGGGGGTAATGAGCAGTTCTTC. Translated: CASNLLGGNEQFF.

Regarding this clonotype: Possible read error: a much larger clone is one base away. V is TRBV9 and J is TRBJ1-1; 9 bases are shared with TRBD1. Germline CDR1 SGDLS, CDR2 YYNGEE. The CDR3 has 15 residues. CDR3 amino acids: CVSSGTGQGIDEAFF. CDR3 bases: TGTGTCAGCAGCGGAACGGGACAGGGCATCGATGAAGCTTTCTTT.

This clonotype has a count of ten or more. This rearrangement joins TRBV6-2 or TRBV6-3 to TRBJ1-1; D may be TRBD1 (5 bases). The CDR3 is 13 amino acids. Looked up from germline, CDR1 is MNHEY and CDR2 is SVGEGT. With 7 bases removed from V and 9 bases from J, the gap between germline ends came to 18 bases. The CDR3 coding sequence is TGTGCCAGCATTCCGACCGGGACCCACCAAGCTTTCTTT. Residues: CASIPTGTHQAFF.

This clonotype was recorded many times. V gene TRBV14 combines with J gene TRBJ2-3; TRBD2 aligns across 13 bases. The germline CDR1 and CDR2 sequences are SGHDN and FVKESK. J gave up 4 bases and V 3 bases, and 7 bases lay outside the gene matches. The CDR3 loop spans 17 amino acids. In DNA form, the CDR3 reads TGTGCCAGCAGCCACCCAGGACTAGCGGGAGTGGCAGATACGCAGTATTTT. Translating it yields CASSHPGLAGVADTQYF.

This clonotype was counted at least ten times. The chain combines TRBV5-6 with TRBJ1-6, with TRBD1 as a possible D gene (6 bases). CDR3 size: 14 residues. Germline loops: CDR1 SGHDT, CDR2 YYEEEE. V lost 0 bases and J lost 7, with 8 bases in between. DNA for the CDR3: TGTGCCAGCAGCTTGGACAGGGCGAATTCACCCCTCCACTTT. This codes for CASSLDRANSPLHF.

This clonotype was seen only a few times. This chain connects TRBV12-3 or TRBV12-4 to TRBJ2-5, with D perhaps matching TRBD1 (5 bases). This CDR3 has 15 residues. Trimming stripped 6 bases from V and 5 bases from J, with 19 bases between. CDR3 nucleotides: TGTGCCAGCAGCGGGTCAGGGATGATGGGGGAGACCCAGTACTTC. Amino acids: CASSGSGMMGETQYF.

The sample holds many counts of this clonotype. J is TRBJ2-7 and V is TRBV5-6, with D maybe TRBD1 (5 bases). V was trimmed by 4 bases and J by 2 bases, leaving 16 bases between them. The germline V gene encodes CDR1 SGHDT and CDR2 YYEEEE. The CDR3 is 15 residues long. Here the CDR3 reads CASSPTGRRAYEQYF. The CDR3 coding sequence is TGTGCCAGCAGCCCCACAGGCCGACGGGCCTACGAGCAGTACTTC.

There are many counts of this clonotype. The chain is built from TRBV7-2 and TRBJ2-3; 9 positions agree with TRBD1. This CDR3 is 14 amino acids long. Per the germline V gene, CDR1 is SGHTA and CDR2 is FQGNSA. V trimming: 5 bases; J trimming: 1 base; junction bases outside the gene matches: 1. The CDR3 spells CASSTGGGTDTQYF. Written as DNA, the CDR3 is TGTGCCAGCAGCACAGGGGGCGGCACAGATACGCAGTATTTT.

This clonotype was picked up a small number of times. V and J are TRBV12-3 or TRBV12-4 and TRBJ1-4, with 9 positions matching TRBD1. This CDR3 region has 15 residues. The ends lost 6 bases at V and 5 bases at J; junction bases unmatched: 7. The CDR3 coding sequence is TGTGCCAGCAGCAACAGGGGGCGTATGAATGAAAAACTGTTTTTT. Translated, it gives CASSNRGRMNEKLFF.

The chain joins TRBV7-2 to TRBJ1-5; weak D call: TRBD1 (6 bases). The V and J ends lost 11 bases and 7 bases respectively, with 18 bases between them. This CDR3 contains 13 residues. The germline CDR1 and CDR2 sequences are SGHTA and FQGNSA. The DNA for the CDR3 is TGTGCCTCAGGGCGACAGGCGAGGCAGCCCCAGCATTTT. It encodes CASGRQARQPQHF.

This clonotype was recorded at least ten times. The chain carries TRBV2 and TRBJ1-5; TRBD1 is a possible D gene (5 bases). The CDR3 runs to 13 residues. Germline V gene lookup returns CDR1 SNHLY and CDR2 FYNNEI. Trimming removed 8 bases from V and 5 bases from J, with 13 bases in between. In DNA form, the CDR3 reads TGTGCCAGCCGCCTCGGGGGTTATCAGCCCCAGCATTTT. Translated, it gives CASRLGGYQPQHF.

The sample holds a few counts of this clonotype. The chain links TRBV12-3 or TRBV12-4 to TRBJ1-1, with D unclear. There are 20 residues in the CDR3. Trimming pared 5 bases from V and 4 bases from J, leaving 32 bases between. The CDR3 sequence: CASSPPFGAPPGLVFTEAFF. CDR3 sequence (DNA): TGTGCCAGCAGTCCTCCTTTTGGTGCCCCTCCGGGTCTCGTCTTCACTGAAGCTTTCTTT.

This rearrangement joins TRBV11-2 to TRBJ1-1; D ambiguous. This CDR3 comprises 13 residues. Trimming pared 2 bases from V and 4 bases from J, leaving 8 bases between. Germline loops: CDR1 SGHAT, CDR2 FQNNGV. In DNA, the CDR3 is TGTGCCAGCAGCTTACGGCGGACCACTGAAGCTTTCTTT. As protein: CASSLRRTTEAFF. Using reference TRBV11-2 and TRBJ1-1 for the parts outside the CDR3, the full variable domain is EAGVAQSPRYKIIEKRQSVAFWCNPISGHATLYWYQQILGQGPKLLIQFQNNGVVDDSQLPKDRFSAERLKGVDSTLKIQPAKLEDSAVYLCASSLRRTTEAFFGQGTRLTVV.

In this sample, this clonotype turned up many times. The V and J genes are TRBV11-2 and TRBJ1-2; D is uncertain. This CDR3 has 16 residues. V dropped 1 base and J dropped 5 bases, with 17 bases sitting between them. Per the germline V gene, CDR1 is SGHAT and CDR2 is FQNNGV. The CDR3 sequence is CASSLVNNPAGYGYTF. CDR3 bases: TGTGCCAGCAGCTTAGTAAACAACCCCGCGGGGTATGGCTACACCTTC.

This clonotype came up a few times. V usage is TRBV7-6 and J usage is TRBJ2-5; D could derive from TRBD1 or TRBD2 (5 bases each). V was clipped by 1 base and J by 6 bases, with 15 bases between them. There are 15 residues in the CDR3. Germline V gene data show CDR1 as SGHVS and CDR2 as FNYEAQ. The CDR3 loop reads CASSLGIRDVQTQYF. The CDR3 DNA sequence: TGTGCCAGCAGCTTAGGCATACGGGACGTACAGACCCAGTACTTC.

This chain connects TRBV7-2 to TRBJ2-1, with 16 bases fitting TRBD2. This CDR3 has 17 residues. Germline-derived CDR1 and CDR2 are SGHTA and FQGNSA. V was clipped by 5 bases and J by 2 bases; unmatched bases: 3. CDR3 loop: CASSDGTSGGAYNEQFF. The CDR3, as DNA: TGTGCCAGCAGCGACGGGACTAGCGGGGGGGCCTACAATGAGCAGTTCTTC.

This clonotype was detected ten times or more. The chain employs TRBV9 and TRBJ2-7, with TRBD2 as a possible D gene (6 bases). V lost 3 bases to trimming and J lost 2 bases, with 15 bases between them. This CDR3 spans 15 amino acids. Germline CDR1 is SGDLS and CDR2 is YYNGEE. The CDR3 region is CASSARLGEAYEQYF. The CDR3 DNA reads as TGTGCCAGCAGCGCTCGCCTGGGGGAGGCCTACGAGCAGTACTTC.

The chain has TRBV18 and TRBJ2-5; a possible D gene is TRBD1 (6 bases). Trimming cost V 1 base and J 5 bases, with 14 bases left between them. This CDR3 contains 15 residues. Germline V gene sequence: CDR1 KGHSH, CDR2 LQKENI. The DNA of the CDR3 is TGTGCCAGCTCACCACGTCAAACAGGGCGGGAGACCCAGTACTTC. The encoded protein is CASSPRQTGRETQYF.

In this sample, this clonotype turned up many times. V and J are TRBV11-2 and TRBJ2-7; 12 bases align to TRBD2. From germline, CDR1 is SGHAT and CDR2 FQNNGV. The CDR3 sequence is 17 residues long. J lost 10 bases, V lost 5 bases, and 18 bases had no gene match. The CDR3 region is CASSTSLLAGGPGFQYF. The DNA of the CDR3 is TGTGCCAGCAGCACTTCCCTCCTAGCGGGAGGGCCCGGGTTTCAGTACTTC.